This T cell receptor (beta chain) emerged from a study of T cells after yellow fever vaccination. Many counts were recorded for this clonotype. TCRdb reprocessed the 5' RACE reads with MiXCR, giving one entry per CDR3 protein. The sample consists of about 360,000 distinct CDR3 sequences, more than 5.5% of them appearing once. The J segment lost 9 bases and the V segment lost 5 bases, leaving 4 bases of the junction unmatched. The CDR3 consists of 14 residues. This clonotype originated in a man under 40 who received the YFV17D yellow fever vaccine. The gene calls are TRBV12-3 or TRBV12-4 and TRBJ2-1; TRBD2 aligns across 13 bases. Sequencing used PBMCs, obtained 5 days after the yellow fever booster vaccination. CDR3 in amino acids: CASSPGLAGSEQFF. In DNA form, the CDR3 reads TGTGCCAGCAGTCCGGGACTAGCGGGGTCTGAGCAGTTCTTC.